The source of this TCR beta chain is a study of CD8+ T cells in alopecia areata. Study-wide points: While patients received tofacitinib, many expanded lesional clones remained present in scalp and blood.

Treatment here: oral pan-JAK inhibitor, 5-10 mg twice daily. For this clone: Its antigen is not identified.

The germline gives CDR1 PRHDT, CDR2 FYEKMQ (reference sequence). The CDR3 consists of 13 residues. Trimming pared 3 bases from V and 2 bases from J, leaving 7 bases between. TCR sequencing used cDNA made by reverse transcription of extracted RNA. Profiled with immunoSEQ multiplex PCR; TCRdb holds only in-frame clones, not every one. This sample has around 100,000 clones, with roughly 50% found just once. The receptor comes from a human donor with alopecia areata. The chain carries TRBV13 and TRBJ2-5; no clear D gene. The input for sequencing was CD8+ T cells sorted from blood, taken at week 24, from a patient treated with tofacitinib. The CDR3 nucleotides are TGTGCCAGCAGCTTCGGACGTCAAGAGACCCAGTACTTC. It translates to CASSFGRQETQYF.